The 32 T cell receptor beta chains in this list originate from one sample, sequenced in a study of blood T cell repertoires in COVID-19. Using immunoSEQ multiplex PCR, the repertoire was profiled, and TCRdb retains in-frame clones only, with some absent. The sample consists of roughly 670,000 clones, about 90% of them appearing once. The sequencing input was peripheral blood. Source of these receptors: a woman between 18 and 30 years old with acute or convalescent COVID-19.

V usage is TRBV4-1 and J usage is TRBJ2-6; 9 bases are a match to TRBD1. The V gene end was trimmed by 4 bases and the J gene end by 4 bases; junction bases not matched to a gene: 14. CDR1 and CDR2 (germline): MGHRA, YSYEKL. The CDR3 is 19 amino acids. The CDR3 spells CASSPRKAGQGAGANVLTF. CDR3 nucleotides: TGCGCCAGCAGCCCACGGAAGGCGGGACAGGGAGCCGGGGCCAACGTCCTGACTTTC.

V usage is TRBV7-9 and J usage is TRBJ1-2; D call uncertain. Trimming took 4 bases from V and 0 from J, leaving 9 bases between them. Germline V gene sequence: CDR1 SEHNR, CDR2 FQNEAQ (reference sequence). CDR3 length: 14 amino acids. The CDR3 DNA sequence: TGTGCCAGCAGCTCCCGCGGGACTAACTATGGCTACACCTTC. Protein sequence: CASSSRGTNYGYTF.

Notes on this clone: The identical CDR3 is also encoded by other nucleotide sequences in the sample. The V gene is TRBV19, the J gene TRBJ1-5, with 8 bases fitting TRBD1. CDR3 length: 14 amino acids. Germline V lookup: CDR1 LNHDA, CDR2 SQIVND (reference sequence). V dropped 3 bases and J dropped 7; count of bases not matched to a gene: 5. CDR3 sequence reads: CASSIQGAGQPQHF. The CDR3 DNA reads TGTGCCAGTAGTATCCAGGGGGCAGGACAGCCCCAGCATTTT.

In DNA, the CDR3 is TGCGCCAGCAGCCTACGGACAGGGAGCAATCAGCCCCAGCATTTT. Its translation: CASSLRTGSNQPQHF. This chain joins TRBV4-1 and TRBJ1-5, with TRBD1 identical over 8 bases. V shed 4 bases, J shed 1 base, and the junction held 3 bases outside the gene matches. The CDR3 runs 15 residues. Germline V gene data show CDR1 as MGHRA and CDR2 as YSYEKL.

The CDR3: CAWRQGGLAGDTQYF. The CDR3 DNA reads TGTGCCTGGAGGCAGGGGGGACTAGCAGGAGATACGCAGTATTTT. The V and J genes are TRBV30 and TRBJ2-3, with 9 positions matching TRBD2. The germline CDR1 and CDR2 sequences are GTSNPN and SVGIG (reference sequence). The CDR3 contains 15 residues. V lost 3 bases and J lost 5; bases outside the gene matches: 9. The variable domain in full, with the rest retrieved from reference TRBV30 and TRBJ2-3, is SQTIHQWPATLVQPVGSPLSLECTVEGTSNPNLYWYRQAAGRGLQLLFYSVGIGQISSEVPQNLSASRPQDRQFILSSKKLLLSDSGFYLCAWRQGGLAGDTQYFGPGTRLTVL.

To note about this clone: The junction departs from the called germline gene at one end, perhaps through a read error. CDR3 DNA: TGTGCCACCAGCGGAGACGGGTACTATGGCTACACCTTC. Protein product: CATSGDGYYGYTF. The V and J genes are TRBV15 and TRBJ1-2; D is unresolved. Germline V lookup: CDR1 LNHNV, CDR2 YYDKDF (reference sequence). The CDR3 extends over 13 amino acids.

This chain links TRBV9 with TRBJ1-3, with D unresolved. There are 15 residues in the CDR3. V was pared by 0 bases and J by 2 bases, with 9 bases between. In germline, CDR1 is SGDLS, CDR2 YYNGEE. DNA for the CDR3: TGTGCCAGCAGCGTAGGAGTCGCTACTGGAAACACCATATATTTT. As protein: CASSVGVATGNTIYF.

This clone was seen repeatedly, ten times or more. The chain employs TRBV5-1 and TRBJ1-1, with 7 bases lining up with TRBD1. J lost 5 bases, V lost 4 bases, and 14 bases had no gene match. The CDR3 contains 16 residues. Germline CDR1 SGHRS, CDR2 YFSETQ. The CDR3 DNA reads TGCGCCAGCAGCCACCGACAGGGTAGGGACGGAACTGAAGCTTTCTTT. Translating it yields CASSHRQGRDGTEAFF.

The chain carries TRBV28 and TRBJ1-5; D is perhaps TRBD1 (5 bases). The V gene's germline CDR1 is MDHEN and CDR2 SYDVKM. Trimming stripped 5 bases from V and 3 bases from J, with 14 bases between. This CDR3 comprises 15 residues. The CDR3 spells CASSPPKGANQPQHF. CDR3 DNA sequence: TGTGCCAGCAGTCCCCCAAAAGGGGCCAATCAGCCCCAGCATTTT.

This chain uses TRBV27 with TRBJ2-2, with TRBD1 matching 7 bases. V shed 7 bases and J 6 bases; nucleotides not matched to a gene: 11. This CDR3 is 15 amino acids long. CDR1 MNHEY and CDR2 SMNVEV come from the germline V gene (reference sequence). CDR3 residues: CASKRDSLNPGELFF. CDR3 bases: TGTGCCAGCAAGAGGGACAGCCTAAATCCCGGGGAGCTGTTTTTT.

This chain joins TRBV12-3 or TRBV12-4 and TRBJ2-2, with no clear D. The ends were cut back, 8 bases at V and 5 bases at J, with 9 bases in the middle. The CDR3 has 12 amino acids. CDR3 sequence (DNA): TGTGCCAGCCCGTCCGGGACCGGGGAGCTGTTTTTT. This translates into CASPSGTGELFF.

The rearrangement links TRBV24-1 to TRBJ1-2, with D hard to call. This CDR3 has 14 residues. V lost 1 base to trimming and J lost 4 bases, with 9 bases between them. Per germline, CDR1 KGHDR and CDR2 SFDVKD. CDR3 residues: CATSDFPTGYGYTF. The DNA of the CDR3 is TGTGCCACCAGTGATTTCCCAACTGGCTATGGCTACACCTTC.

The J gene is TRBJ1-3, the V gene TRBV3-1 (or the pseudogene TRBV3-2); TRBD1 matches at 7 bases. The CDR3 has 15 residues. Germline trimming cut 2 bases from V and 1 base from J; bases unmatched to any gene: 2. CDR1 and CDR2 from the germline V gene are LGHDT and YNNKEL (reference sequence). The chain's CDR3 is CASSQSDRSGNTIYF. In nucleotides, the CDR3 is TGTGCCAGCAGCCAATCGGACAGGTCTGGAAACACCATATATTTT.

V usage is TRBV7-9 and J usage is TRBJ2-7; 7 nucleotides agree with TRBD1. CDR3 length: 15 residues. The germline CDR1 and CDR2 sequences are SEHNR and FQNEAQ (reference sequence). V shed 5 bases, J shed 5 bases, and the junction held 12 bases outside the gene matches. This CDR3 reads CASSTRQGRENEQYF. CDR3 DNA sequence: TGTGCCAGCAGCACCCGACAGGGAAGGGAGAACGAGCAGTACTTC. Based on the CDR3 plus reference TRBV7-9 and TRBJ2-7, the full variable domain is DTGVSQNPRHKITKRGQNVTFRCDPISEHNRLYWYRQTLGQGPEFLTYFQNEAQLEKSRLLSDRFSAERPKGSFSTLEIQRTEQGDSAMYLCASSTRQGRENEQYFGPGTRLTVT.

The rearrangement links TRBV1 to TRBJ1-4. TRBV1 is noted as a pseudogene. The CDR3 covers 13 residues. This CDR3 reads CTSSQGRGEKLFF. The CDR3, as DNA: TGCACCAGCAGCCAGGGTAGAGGTGAAAAACTGTTTTTT.

This clone was found once. The rearrangement joins TRBV11-3 to TRBJ1-5; 11 bases line up with TRBD1. Germline loops: CDR1 SGHNT, CDR2 YENEEA. Germline trimming cut 1 base from V and 4 bases from J; bases unmatched to any gene: 12. The CDR3 sequence is 19 residues long. The CDR3 coding sequence is TGTGCCAGCAGCTTAGCGCTTACCCGGGACAGGGGGACGAATCAGCCCCAGCATTTT. This gives the protein CASSLALTRDRGTNQPQHF. Using reference TRBV11-3 and TRBJ1-5 for the parts outside the CDR3, the full variable domain is EAGVVQSPRYKIIEKKQPVAFWCNPISGHNTLYWYLQNLGQGPELLIRYENEEAVDDSQLPKDRFSAERLKGVDSTLKIQPAELGDSAVYLCASSLALTRDRGTNQPQHFGDGTRLSIL.

In regard to this clone: The same CDR3 arises from other DNA sequences in this sample as well. This chain joins TRBV30 and TRBJ1-5; 8 positions match TRBD1. In germline, CDR1 is GTSNPN, CDR2 SVGIG (reference sequence). The V and J ends lost 1 base and 4 bases, in that order; junction bases with no gene match: 0. This CDR3 has 13 residues. The CDR3 DNA reads as TGTGCCTGGAGTGGACAGGGGAATCAGCCCCAGCATTTT. Amino acids: CAWSGQGNQPQHF.

The V call is TRBV5-1, the J call TRBJ2-4; TRBD2 might be the D (5 bases). Trimming took 0 bases from V and 1 from J, leaving 5 bases between them. Germline V gives CDR1 SGHRS, CDR2 YFSETQ. The CDR3 sequence is 14 residues long. CDR3 protein: CASSLGGAKNIQYF. The CDR3 DNA follows: TGCGCCAGCAGCTTGGGAGGGGCCAAAAACATTCAGTACTTC.

This clone was observed once. The chain uses TRBV29-1 and TRBJ1-2, with a possible D match to TRBD1 (5 bases). Looked up from germline, CDR1 is SQVTM and CDR2 is ANQGSEA. The CDR3 contains 14 residues. V was trimmed by 2 bases and J by 8 bases, leaving 18 bases between them. In nucleotides, the CDR3 is TGCAGCGTTGAACCACCACGGGGGTTTGGAGGCTACACCTTC. It is translated as CSVEPPRGFGGYTF.

This clone was recorded only once. V usage is TRBV12-3 or TRBV12-4 and J usage is TRBJ1-2, with D unresolved. Deletions cut 9 bases from V and 2 bases from J, with 7 bases between. The CDR3 length is 11 residues. CDR3 amino acids: CASSGNYGYTF. For the CDR3, the DNA is TGTGCCAGTTCGGGAAACTATGGCTACACCTTC.

The V call is TRBV7-9, the J call TRBJ1-6; no definite D call. Looked up from germline, CDR1 is SEHNR and CDR2 is FQNEAQ (reference sequence). V was shortened by 10 bases and J by 0 bases, with 13 bases between the two germline ends. The CDR3 contains 15 residues. CDR3 protein: CATGGESSYNSPLHF. CDR3 sequence (DNA): TGTGCCACGGGCGGGGAGAGCTCCTATAATTCACCCCTCCACTTT.

The chain joins TRBV2 to TRBJ1-4; D gene ambiguous. The CDR3 spans 15 residues. Trimming left V 8 bases short and J 3 bases short, with 16 bases between. CDR1 and CDR2 (germline): SNHLY, FYNNEI. CDR3 bases: TGTGCCAGCCACCTCCTAGGAGGGTCTAATGAAAAACTGTTTTTT. It specifies CASHLLGGSNEKLFF. Using reference TRBV2 and TRBJ1-4 for the parts outside the CDR3, the full variable domain is EPEVTQTPSHQVTQMGQEVILRCVPISNHLYFYWYRQILGQKVEFLVSFYNNEISEKSEIFDDQFSVERPDGSNFTLKIRSTKLEDSAMYFCASHLLGGSNEKLFFGSGTQLSVL.

The chain uses TRBV6-5 and TRBJ1-1; possibly TRBD1 for D (5 bases). Looked up from germline, CDR1 is MNHEY and CDR2 is SVGAGI. V gave up 2 bases and J gave up 3 bases, with 7 bases separating them. The CDR3 covers 13 residues. The CDR3 DNA reads as TGTGCCAGCAGTTACGAAGGGGACACTGAAGCTTTCTTT. Amino acid sequence: CASSYEGDTEAFF.

CDR3 DNA: TGCAGCGTTGAAGGGGTCAGGGTGGTCGCCTACAATGAGCAGTTCTTC. This encodes CSVEGVRVVAYNEQFF. The chain joins TRBV29-1 to TRBJ2-1; D might be TRBD1 (5 bases). CDR3 length: 16 residues. Germline assignment: CDR1 SQVTM and CDR2 ANQGSEA. The ends were cut back, 1 base at V and 2 bases at J, with 15 bases in the middle.

The CDR3 spells CASSYGRGNYGYTF. The CDR3 coding sequence is TGTGCCAGCAGTTACGGGCGGGGCAACTATGGCTACACCTTC. The chain links TRBV6-5 to TRBJ1-2; weak D call: TRBD1 (5 bases). CDR3 length: 14 amino acids. Trimming took 2 bases from V and 2 from J, leaving 9 bases between them. Germline V CDR1 and CDR2: MNHEY, SVGAGI.

This chain connects TRBV25-1 to TRBJ2-5; D not certain. Per germline, CDR1 MGHDK and CDR2 SYGVNS. Trimming stripped 5 bases from V and 0 bases from J, with 13 bases between. This CDR3 is built from 15 residues. CDR3 coding DNA: TGTGCCAGCAGTAACCCGACGGAGTACCAAGAGACCCAGTACTTC. Protein product: CASSNPTEYQETQYF.

The V and J genes are TRBV25-1 and TRBJ2-7; D may be TRBD2 (6 bases). This CDR3 has 14 amino acids. The germline V and J ends were trimmed by 5 bases and 2 bases, with 13 bases remaining between them. Germline CDR1 reads MGHDK; CDR2 reads SYGVNS. The CDR3 loop is CASSLGGKTYEQYF. CDR3 bases: TGTGCCAGCAGTTTGGGGGGAAAGACCTACGAGCAGTACTTC.

The chain recombines TRBV9 with TRBJ2-6, with unresolved D. The germline V and J ends were trimmed by 0 bases and 0 bases, with 4 bases remaining between them. Germline values: CDR1 SGDLS, CDR2 YYNGEE. CDR3 length: 15 residues. The CDR3 protein is CASSVDSSGANVLTF. CDR3 nucleotide sequence: TGTGCCAGCAGCGTAGACAGCTCTGGGGCCAACGTCCTGACTTTC.

This chain uses TRBV4-1 with TRBJ1-5, with D hard to call. CDR1 is MGHRA, CDR2 YSYEKL, per germline. This CDR3 has 15 residues. V was pared by 6 bases and J by 4 bases, with 16 bases between. CDR3 DNA: TGCGCCAGCAGTCGATCAGCGGCCGAGAATCAGCCCCAGCATTTT. The encoded protein is CASSRSAAENQPQHF.

The gene calls are TRBV10-3 and TRBJ2-1; no firm D call. The germline V gene encodes CDR1 ENHRY and CDR2 SYGVKD. V lost 7 bases to trimming and J lost 0 bases, with 7 bases between them. The CDR3 sequence is 13 residues long. In DNA, the CDR3 is TGTGCCATCAAACCCAGCTCCTACAATGAGCAGTTCTTC. Protein sequence: CAIKPSSYNEQFF.

The chain employs TRBV10-3 and TRBJ2-7, with TRBD1 matching 10 bases. This CDR3 region has 15 residues. With V trimmed by 5 bases and J by 5 bases, 9 bases remained unmatched. Per the germline V gene, CDR1 is ENHRY and CDR2 is SYGVKD. The CDR3 nucleotides read TGTGCCATCAGTTTCAGTCCCGGGACAGGGGACGAGCAGTACTTC. Encoded protein: CAISFSPGTGDEQYF.

V is TRBV11-3 and J is TRBJ1-3; D is perhaps TRBD1 (6 bases). The V gene lost 1 base and the J gene lost 2 bases, with 9 bases spanning the gap. The V gene's germline CDR1 is SGHNT and CDR2 YENEEA. This CDR3 comprises 15 residues. This CDR3 reads CASSLAGVPGNTIYF. The CDR3 nucleotides read TGTGCCAGCAGCTTAGCAGGGGTTCCTGGAAACACCATATATTTT.